The sequence of this T cell receptor beta chain was determined in a study of blood T cells in healthy people across ages. A second PCR of roughly 7 to 11 cycles used a sample-barcoded 5' primer and a J-beta primer mix. TCRdb independently ran MiXCR on the 5' RACE reads; one entry per CDR3 protein. The sample includes about 1.4 million distinct CDR3 sequences, approximately 59% of them seen just once. The table lists this clonotype with a few counts. Trimming at V came to 1 base and at J to 6 bases, leaving 4 bases not matched to a gene. Germline assignment: CDR1 SEHNR and CDR2 FQNEAQ (reference sequence). This CDR3 is built from 14 residues.

The sequenced material came from blood. The source of this sequence is a man younger than 30 in good health. V gene TRBV7-9 combines with J gene TRBJ1-2; 8 nucleotides agree with TRBD1. CDR3 bases: TGTGCCAGCAGCTTAGTCAGGGGGCATGATGGCTACACCTTC. Translated: CASSLVRGHDGYTF.